The 8 T cell receptor beta chains reported below all come from one sample, sequenced in a study of graft-versus-host responses after intestinal transplantation. Method: immunoSEQ multiplex PCR; TCRdb's copy keeps in-frame clones and lacks some. The table lists some 46,000 clones, roughly 93% of them singletons. The specimen was PBMCs, collected 750 to 850 days after a first intestinal transplant, on the day of a second. These receptors were taken from a human patient who received an intestinal transplant, so some T cells may come from the graft donor.

V usage is TRBV19 and J usage is TRBJ2-7, with TRBD1 as a possible D gene (5 bases). The length of the CDR3 is 16 residues. The germline V gene has CDR1 LNHDA and CDR2 SQIVND (reference sequence). The V gene lost 4 bases and the J gene lost 0 bases, with 16 bases spanning the gap. Here the CDR3 reads CASSTSRVSSSYEQYF. DNA for the CDR3: TGTGCCAGTAGTACATCCAGGGTATCAAGCTCCTACGAGCAGTACTTC.

The gene calls are TRBV18 and TRBJ2-5; no clear D. Germline assignment: CDR1 KGHSH and CDR2 LQKENI. CDR3 length equals 12 residues. Trimming removed 0 bases at V and 5 bases at J, with 4 bases between. The DNA of the CDR3 is TGTGCCAGCTCACCACCTGGGGAGACCCAGTACTTC. Translating gives CASSPPGETQYF.

This clone showed up just a few times. This chain uses TRBV6-5 with TRBJ2-7; D not certain. Trimming cost V 4 bases and J 6 bases, with 10 bases left between them. CDR1 MNHEY and CDR2 SVGAGI come from the germline V gene. The CDR3 consists of 12 residues. The CDR3 region has the DNA TGTGCCAGCAGTTCCGCGGTTGGCGAGCAGTACTTC. It yields the protein CASSSAVGEQYF.

The V and J genes are TRBV19 and TRBJ2-1; TRBD2 matches at 7 bases. J was trimmed by 8 bases and V by 2 bases; bases with no gene match: 9. Germline CDR1 reads LNHDA; CDR2 reads SQIVND (reference sequence). The CDR3 length is 15 residues. This CDR3 is CASSITAGVQYEQFF. The DNA of the CDR3 is TGTGCCAGTAGTATAACGGCGGGAGTTCAATATGAGCAGTTCTTC.

The chain couples TRBV27 to TRBJ2-7; 7 positions agree with TRBD2. Germline V lookup: CDR1 MNHEY, CDR2 SMNVEV (reference sequence). Unmatched junction bases numbered 6, after V lost 0 bases and J lost 4 bases. The CDR3 spans 15 residues. CDR3 DNA: TGTGCCAGCAGTTTATCGAGCGGGACCACTTACGAGCAGTACTTC. It encodes CASSLSSGTTYEQYF.

V and J are TRBV28 and TRBJ2-1; D is unresolved. The CDR3 is 10 residues long. V lost 3 bases and J 14 bases, leaving 8 bases between the germline ends. The germline V gene has CDR1 MDHEN and CDR2 SYDVKM. CDR3 protein: CASSFSLEFF. In DNA, the CDR3 is TGTGCCAGCAGTTTCTCCTTGGAGTTCTTC.

The chain recombines TRBV18 with TRBJ2-7; 8 nucleotides align to TRBD2. This CDR3 has 16 amino acids. CDR1 is KGHSH, CDR2 LQKENI, per germline. The trim removed 2 bases at V and 1 base at J, leaving 7 bases unmatched. CDR3 DNA: TGTGCCAGCTCACCAAACCCGACTAGCGTATCCTACGAGCAGTACTTC. Translated: CASSPNPTSVSYEQYF. The whole variable domain, remainder taken from reference TRBV18 and TRBJ2-7, is NAGVMQNPRHLVRRRGQEARLRCSPMKGHSHVYWYRQLPEEGLKFMVYLQKENIIDESGMPKERFSAEFPKEGPSILRIQQVVRGDSAAYFCASSPNPTSVSYEQYFGPGTRLTVT.

The genes are TRBV11-2 and TRBJ2-7; 10 bases are shared with TRBD2. Germline CDR1 SGHAT, CDR2 FQNNGV. The junction had 11 bases not matched to a gene; V was cut back by 5 bases and J by 7 bases. The CDR3 sequence is 15 residues long. The CDR3 spells CASSKERLAGDEQYF. The DNA for the CDR3 is TGTGCCAGCAGCAAGGAGAGGCTAGCGGGAGATGAGCAGTACTTC.